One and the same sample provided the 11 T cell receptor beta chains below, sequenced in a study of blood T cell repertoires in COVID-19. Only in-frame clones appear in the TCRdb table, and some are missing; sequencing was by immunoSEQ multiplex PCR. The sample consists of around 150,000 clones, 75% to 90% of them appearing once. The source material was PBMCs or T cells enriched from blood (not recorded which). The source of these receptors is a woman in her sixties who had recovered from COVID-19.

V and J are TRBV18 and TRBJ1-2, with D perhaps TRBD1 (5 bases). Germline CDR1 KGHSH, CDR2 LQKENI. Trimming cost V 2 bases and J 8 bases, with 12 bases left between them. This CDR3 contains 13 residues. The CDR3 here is CASSPVGERGYTF. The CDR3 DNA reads TGTGCCAGCTCACCAGTAGGGGAAAGGGGCTACACCTTC. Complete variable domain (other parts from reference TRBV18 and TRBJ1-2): NAGVMQNPRHLVRRRGQEARLRCSPMKGHSHVYWYRQLPEEGLKFMVYLQKENIIDESGMPKERFSAEFPKEGPSILRIQQVVRGDSAAYFCASSPVGERGYTFGSGTRLTVV.

The CDR3 loop reads CASRPQQGVETQYF. The CDR3 nucleotides read TGCGCCAGCAGACCGCAACAGGGTGTTGAGACCCAGTACTTC. This chain joins TRBV5-1 and TRBJ2-5, with D possibly TRBD1 on 6 matching bases. Trimming took off 5 bases at V and 5 bases at J, with 16 bases between the two ends. CDR3 length: 14 amino acids. CDR1 SGHRS and CDR2 YFSETQ come from the germline V gene.

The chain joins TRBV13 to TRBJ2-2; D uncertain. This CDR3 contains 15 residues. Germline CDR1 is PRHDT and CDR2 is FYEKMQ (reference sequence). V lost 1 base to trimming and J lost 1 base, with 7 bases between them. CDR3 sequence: CASSLVVRNTGELFF. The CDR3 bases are TGTGCCAGCAGCTTAGTCGTCAGGAACACCGGGGAGCTGTTTTTT.

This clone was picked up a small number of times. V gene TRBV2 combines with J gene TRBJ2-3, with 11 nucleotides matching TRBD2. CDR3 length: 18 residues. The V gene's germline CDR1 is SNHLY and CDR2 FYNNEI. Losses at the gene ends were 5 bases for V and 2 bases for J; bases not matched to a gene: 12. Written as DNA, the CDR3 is TGTGCCAGCAGTCCCTTCCTAACACTAGCGGGGGACACAGATACGCAGTATTTT. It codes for CASSPFLTLAGDTDTQYF.

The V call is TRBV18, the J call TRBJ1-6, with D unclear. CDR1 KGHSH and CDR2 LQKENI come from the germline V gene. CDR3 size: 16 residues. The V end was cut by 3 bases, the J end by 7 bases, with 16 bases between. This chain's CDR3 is CASSPSIGVQNSPLHF. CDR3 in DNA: TGTGCCAGCTCACCCTCTATAGGAGTTCAAAATTCACCCCTCCACTTT. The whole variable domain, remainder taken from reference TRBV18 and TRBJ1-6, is NAGVMQNPRHLVRRRGQEARLRCSPMKGHSHVYWYRQLPEEGLKFMVYLQKENIIDESGMPKERFSAEFPKEGPSILRIQQVVRGDSAAYFCASSPSIGVQNSPLHFGNGTRLTVT.

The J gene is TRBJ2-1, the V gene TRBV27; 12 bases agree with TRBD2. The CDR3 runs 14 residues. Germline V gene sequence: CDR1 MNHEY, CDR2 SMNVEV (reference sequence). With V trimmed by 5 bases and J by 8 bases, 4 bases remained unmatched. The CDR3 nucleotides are TGTGCCAGCAGTGCTAGCGGGGGGGAGGATGAGCAGTTCTTC. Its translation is CASSASGGEDEQFF.

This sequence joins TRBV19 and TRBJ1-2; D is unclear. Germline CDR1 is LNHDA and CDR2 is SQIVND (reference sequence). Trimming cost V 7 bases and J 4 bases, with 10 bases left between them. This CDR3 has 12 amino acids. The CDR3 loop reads CASKREPYGYTF. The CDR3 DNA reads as TGTGCCAGTAAGCGGGAACCCTATGGCTACACCTTC.

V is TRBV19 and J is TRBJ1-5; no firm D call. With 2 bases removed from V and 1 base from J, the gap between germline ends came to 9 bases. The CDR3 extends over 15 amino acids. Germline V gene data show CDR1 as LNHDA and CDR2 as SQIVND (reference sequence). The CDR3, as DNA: TGTGCCAGTAGTATATATGACACCAGCAATCAGCCCCAGCATTTT. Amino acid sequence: CASSIYDTSNQPQHF. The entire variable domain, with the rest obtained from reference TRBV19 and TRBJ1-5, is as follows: DGGITQSPKYLFRKEGQNVTLSCEQNLNHDAMYWYRQDPGQGLRLIYYSQIVNDFQKGDIAEGYSVSREKKESFPLTVTSAQKNPTAFYLCASSIYDTSNQPQHFGDGTRLSIL.

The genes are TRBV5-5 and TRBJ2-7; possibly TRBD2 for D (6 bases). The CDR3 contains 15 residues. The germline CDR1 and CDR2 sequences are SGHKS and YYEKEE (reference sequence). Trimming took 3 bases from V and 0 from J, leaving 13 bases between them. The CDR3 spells CASSSRDSSSYEQYF. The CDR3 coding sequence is TGTGCCAGCAGCTCCCGGGACTCGAGCTCCTACGAGCAGTACTTC.

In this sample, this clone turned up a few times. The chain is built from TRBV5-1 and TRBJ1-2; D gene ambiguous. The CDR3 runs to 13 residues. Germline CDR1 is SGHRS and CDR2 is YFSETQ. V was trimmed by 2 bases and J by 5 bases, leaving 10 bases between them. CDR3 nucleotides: TGCGCCAGCAGCTTCAGACAAGAGTATGGCTACACCTTC. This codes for CASSFRQEYGYTF.

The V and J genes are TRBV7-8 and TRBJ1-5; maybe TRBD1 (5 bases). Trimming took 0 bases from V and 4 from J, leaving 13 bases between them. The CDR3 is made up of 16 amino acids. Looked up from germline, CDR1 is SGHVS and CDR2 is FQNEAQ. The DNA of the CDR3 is TGTGCCAGCAGCTTAGCGCCGGGACTACTGAATCAGCCCCAGCATTTT. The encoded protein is CASSLAPGLLNQPQHF.